This entry features one T cell receptor (beta chain) sequence. The table came from immunoSEQ multiplex PCR; TCRdb's copy has only in-frame clones and leaves some out. The sample includes some 150,000 clones, about nine tenths of them seen just once. This sample stems from a study of control samples from healthy donors and cancer patients. The TCR comes from a woman in her 30s in good health. Sequenced input: blood.

CDR3 protein: CASSYRDSYSYEQYF. The CDR3 region has the DNA TGTGCCAGCAGCTACCGGGACAGTTACTCCTACGAGCAGTACTTC. The chain couples TRBV5-5 to TRBJ2-7; TRBD1 agrees at 7 bases. The CDR3 is 15 residues long. The V segment lost 3 bases and the J segment 0 bases; nucleotides outside the gene matches: 6. The germline V gene encodes CDR1 SGHKS and CDR2 YYEKEE (reference sequence).